Detailed here is one TCR beta chain. This entry is derived from a study of blood T cell repertoires in COVID-19. Looking at the study overall: Sites across the United States, Italy and Spain contributed samples from acute and convalescent COVID-19. T cells, B-cell-depleted T cells, or PBMCs provided the cDNA or gDNA that served as material.

Generated by immunoSEQ multiplex PCR, the TCRdb table keeps only in-frame clones and is missing some. The data hold around 70,000 clones, with roughly 79% observed a single time. Germline V gene lookup returns CDR1 MNHEY and CDR2 SVGAGI. The CDR3 contains 15 residues. With V trimmed by 4 bases and J by 2 bases, 8 bases remained unmatched. This sequence originates from a woman between 70 and 85 years old with acute or convalescent COVID-19. The rearrangement uses TRBV6-5 and TRBJ2-7; 7 nucleotides align to TRBD2. Sequenced sample: peripheral blood. The CDR3 reads CASSSIAGTTYEQYF. The CDR3 DNA follows: TGTGCCAGCAGTTCAATAGCGGGTACCACCTACGAGCAGTACTTC.